These 22 T cell receptor beta chains came from one sample sequenced in a study of T cells in Graves' hyperthyroidism and ophthalmopathy. Amplified TCR beta CDR3 regions derived from RNA transcripts. Researchers ran a first-round RT-PCR on the TCR CDR3 using the HTBI primer set. One entry per CDR3 protein results from TCRdb running MiXCR on the multiplex PCR reads. The table records around 210,000 distinct CDR3 sequences, approximately 16% of them present only once. Specimen: blood. The receptors shown here come from a woman between 50 and 59 years old with Graves' hyperthyroidism.

The table lists this clonotype with many counts. The chain couples TRBV20-1 to TRBJ1-4; perhaps TRBD1 as D (6 bases). Germline CDR1 and CDR2: DFQATT and SNEGSKA (reference sequence). V dropped 5 bases and J dropped 4 bases, with 11 bases sitting between them. This CDR3 is 13 amino acids long. The CDR3 protein is CSAAGQINEKLFF. The CDR3 nucleotides are TGCAGTGCTGCCGGACAGATTAATGAAAAACTGTTTTTT.

This clonotype showed up many times. The chain employs TRBV20-1 and TRBJ2-1; D perhaps matches TRBD2 (5 bases). Germline CDR1 is DFQATT and CDR2 is SNEGSKA (reference sequence). The CDR3 length is 11 residues. Trimming cost V 6 bases and J 4 bases, with 7 bases left between them. The CDR3 protein is CSAGGYNEQFF. CDR3 in DNA: TGCAGTGCCGGCGGGTACAATGAGCAGTTCTTC.

The sample holds many counts of this clonotype. This chain links TRBV12-3 or TRBV12-4 with TRBJ1-2, with D possibly being TRBD1 (5 bases). V was cut by 2 bases and J by 4 bases, with 14 bases left in between. The CDR3 totals 15 residues. The CDR3 nucleotides read TGTGCCAGCAGTTTAACCCTCAGGGACCCCTATGGCTACACCTTC. Protein product: CASSLTLRDPYGYTF.

V usage is TRBV25-1 and J usage is TRBJ2-1, with TRBD1 matching over 10 bases. J gave up 6 bases and V 3 bases, and 5 bases lay outside the gene matches. Germline V CDR1 and CDR2: MGHDK, SYGVNS. The CDR3 has 15 residues. Here the CDR3 reads CASSETGGLGNEQFF. The CDR3 DNA reads as TGTGCCAGCAGTGAGACAGGGGGCCTGGGCAATGAGCAGTTCTTC.

The V call is TRBV28, the J call TRBJ2-6, with 9 bases fitting TRBD1. V shed 6 bases, J shed 4 bases, and the junction held 10 bases outside the gene matches. This CDR3 comprises 17 residues. CDR1 MDHEN and CDR2 SYDVKM come from the germline V gene. CDR3: CASSTPGQGSGANVLTF. The CDR3 region has the DNA TGTGCCAGCAGCACCCCGGGACAGGGATCCGGGGCCAACGTCCTGACTTTC.

In its sample, this clonotype was seen a few times. The chain couples TRBV24-1 to TRBJ2-3; TRBD2 aligns across 9 bases. Germline values: CDR1 KGHDR, CDR2 SFDVKD. V lost 4 bases, J lost 3 bases, and 4 bases stayed unmatched. The CDR3 has 15 residues. CDR3 residues: CATSDSSGITDTQYF. As DNA, the CDR3 is TGTGCCACCAGTGACTCTAGCGGGATTACAGATACGCAGTATTTT.

The gene calls are TRBV7-2 and TRBJ2-5; D ambiguous. The V end was cut by 5 bases, the J end by 1 base, with 5 bases between. The CDR3 has 12 residues. Per the germline V gene, CDR1 is SGHTA and CDR2 is FQGNSA. The CDR3 coding sequence is TGTGCCAGCAGCCCACCCCAAGAGACCCAGTACTTC. It is translated as CASSPPQETQYF.

This clonotype was counted at least ten times. This chain connects TRBV15 to TRBJ1-2; D gene ambiguous. The CDR3 extends over 14 amino acids. The germline CDR1 and CDR2 sequences are LNHNV and YYDKDF (reference sequence). Deletions cut 5 bases from V and 3 bases from J, with 13 bases between. The CDR3 loop reads CATSPVEADYGYTF. CDR3 DNA sequence: TGTGCCACCAGCCCCGTGGAGGCGGACTATGGCTACACCTTC.

This clonotype has more than one count but fewer than ten. V is TRBV6-5 and J is TRBJ1-3, with D possibly TRBD1 on 5 matching bases. This CDR3 contains 18 residues. Germline V gene sequence: CDR1 MNHEY, CDR2 SVGAGI. The V end was cut by 0 bases, the J end by 1 base, with 16 bases between. In DNA form, the CDR3 reads TGTGCCAGCAGTTACTCCGTGGGGGGGGGGTCGTCTGGAAACACCATATATTTT. Amino acid sequence: CASSYSVGGGSSGNTIYF.

This clonotype was counted ten times or more. This chain uses TRBV6-1 with TRBJ2-7; the match to TRBD1 covers 9 bases. V lost 7 bases to trimming and J lost 7 bases; unmatched junction nucleotides: 20. The length of the CDR3 is 17 residues. Germline CDR1 and CDR2: MNHNS and SASEGT. CDR3 in amino acids: CASTLGPGGQGMDEQYF. The CDR3 DNA sequence: TGTGCCAGCACCCTCGGCCCAGGGGGACAGGGTATGGATGAGCAGTACTTC.

Here the CDR3 reads CASSFQDMDNEQFF. The CDR3 coding sequence is TGTGCCAGCAGTTTCCAGGATATGGACAATGAGCAGTTCTTC. The chain is built from TRBV6-2 or TRBV6-3 and TRBJ2-1; no clear D gene. V was cut by 4 bases and J by 5 bases, with 12 bases left in between. This CDR3 region has 14 residues. Germline V gene sequence: CDR1 MNHEY, CDR2 SVGEGT.

This chain uses TRBV25-1 with TRBJ2-1; 7 bases align to TRBD1. V was clipped by 5 bases and J by 2 bases; unmatched bases: 3. CDR1 is MGHDK and CDR2 is SYGVNS in the germline V gene. The CDR3 is made up of 14 amino acids. The DNA for the CDR3 is TGTGCCAGCAGTTACAGGGGCACCTACAATGAGCAGTTCTTC. Its translation: CASSYRGTYNEQFF.

This clonotype showed up many times. This rearrangement joins TRBV30 to TRBJ1-1; weak D call: TRBD1 (5 bases). Germline-derived CDR1 and CDR2 are GTSNPN and SVGIG (reference sequence). The CDR3 has 14 amino acids. The V and J ends lost 8 bases and 5 bases respectively, with 21 bases between them. The CDR3 protein is CASSTLTKGTEAFF. The DNA for the CDR3 is TGTGCCAGTTCGACTTTAACGAAGGGGACTGAAGCTTTCTTT.

This clonotype was seen ten or more times. The V call is TRBV27, the J call TRBJ2-1; 9 nucleotides agree with TRBD2. CDR1 and CDR2 (germline): MNHEY, SMNVEV (reference sequence). This CDR3 has 15 amino acids. Trimming cost V 6 bases and J 8 bases; bases outside gene matches: 11. CDR3 region: CASSAGRGRADEQFF. The CDR3 DNA sequence: TGTGCCAGCAGCGCCGGGCGCGGGAGGGCCGATGAGCAGTTCTTC.

This clonotype has more than one count but fewer than ten. The chain carries TRBV24-1 and TRBJ1-2, with TRBD1 as a possible D gene (5 bases). The CDR3 spans 15 residues. V was pared by 2 bases and J by 5 bases, with 14 bases between. The germline CDR1 and CDR2 sequences are KGHDR and SFDVKD. The CDR3 nucleotides are TGTGCCACCAGTGATTCGACAGTGGGCGCTTATGGCTACACCTTC. The encoded protein is CATSDSTVGAYGYTF.

The V gene is TRBV15, the J gene TRBJ2-4, with D perhaps TRBD1 or TRBD2 (5 bases each). V was clipped by 5 bases and J by 1 base, with 9 bases between them. Germline V lookup: CDR1 LNHNV, CDR2 YYDKDF (reference sequence). This CDR3 comprises 14 residues. For the CDR3, the DNA is TGTGCCACCAGCGAGGGGACGGCCAAAAACATTCAGTACTTC. Amino acids: CATSEGTAKNIQYF.

This clonotype was recorded many times. This chain links TRBV3-1 with TRBJ1-5; TRBD1 might be the D (5 bases). V gave up 3 bases and J gave up 4 bases, with 7 bases separating them. The length of the CDR3 is 13 residues. Germline CDR1 and CDR2: LGHDT and YNNKEL (reference sequence). CDR3 in amino acids: CASSHWGNQPQHF. In DNA, the CDR3 is TGTGCCAGCAGCCATTGGGGGAATCAGCCCCAGCATTTT.

The rearrangement uses TRBV20-1 and TRBJ2-7, with D tentatively TRBD1 or TRBD2 (6 bases each). V lost 2 bases and J lost 1, with 15 bases in between. Per germline, CDR1 DFQATT and CDR2 SNEGSKA (reference sequence). The CDR3 is 15 amino acids. CDR3 loop: CSARNRGPESYEQYF. CDR3 DNA sequence: TGCAGTGCTAGAAATCGGGGGCCGGAATCCTACGAGCAGTACTTC.

The table lists this clonotype with a few counts. The chain has TRBV15 and TRBJ1-5; 8 bases are shared with TRBD1. Unmatched junction bases numbered 5, after V lost 6 bases and J lost 4 bases. The CDR3 is 14 residues long. Germline assignment: CDR1 LNHNV and CDR2 YYDKDF (reference sequence). CDR3 nucleotide sequence: TGTGCCACCAGGGATGGACAGGGTAATCAGCCCCAGCATTTT. As protein: CATRDGQGNQPQHF.

This clonotype was found many times. The rearrangement joins TRBV27 to TRBJ2-1; 10 bases map to TRBD2. Germline V gene sequence: CDR1 MNHEY, CDR2 SMNVEV (reference sequence). CDR3 length: 15 amino acids. Germline trimming cut 3 bases from V and 7 bases from J; bases unmatched to any gene: 6. The CDR3 region has the DNA TGTGCCAGCAGTTTTAGGCTAGCGGGAGTTAATGAGCAGTTCTTC. It is translated as CASSFRLAGVNEQFF.

As for this clonotype: This sequence may be a read error, since a much larger clone differs from it by one base. V is TRBV30 and J is TRBJ2-1, with TRBD1 as a possible D gene (5 bases). V gave up 3 bases and J gave up 10 bases, with 13 bases separating them. In germline, CDR1 is GTSNPN, CDR2 SVGIG (reference sequence). CDR3 length: 12 residues. In DNA, the CDR3 is TGTGCCTGGAGGGCCACAGGCTACGAGCAGTTCTTC. This sequence encodes CAWRATGYEQFF.

This clonotype has just a few counts. The rearrangement links TRBV5-5 to TRBJ2-4, with 7 bases fitting TRBD1. Germline CDR1 is SGHKS and CDR2 is YYEKEE (reference sequence). This CDR3 contains 16 residues. J lost 0 bases, V lost 4 bases, and 7 bases had no gene match. Here the CDR3 reads CASSPQTGLAKNIQYF. Here the CDR3 DNA reads TGTGCCAGCAGCCCACAGACAGGGTTAGCCAAAAACATTCAGTACTTC.